There are many counts of the clone carrying this T cell receptor (beta chain). The sequenced fragment ends 3 residues before the CDR3 boundary, so the rest is inferred from the germline J gene. The data originate from a study of T cell clonality in common variable immunodeficiency. This CDR3 has 13 amino acids. Germline CDR1 and CDR2: LNHDA and SQIVND (reference sequence). Trimming left V 10 bases short and J 1 base short, with 12 bases between. The method was immunoSEQ multiplex PCR; TCRdb's version includes in-frame clones alone and lacks a portion of them. The table lists some 38,000 clones, with no singletons.

The gene calls are TRBV19 and TRBJ2-3; no definite D call. The material sequenced was peripheral blood mononuclear cells. This sequence originates from a person aged 18 to 75 in good health. The CDR3 sequence: CATKQRGTDTQYF. The CDR3 DNA, read in part, is TGTGCCACCAAGCAGCGAGGCACAGATACG.